These T cell receptor beta chains were read from a single sample in a study of OX40 agonist ivuxolimab in advanced cancers. The method was immunoSEQ multiplex PCR; TCRdb's version includes in-frame clones alone and lacks a portion of them. The table lists about 89,000 clones, roughly 88% of them singletons. The source material was CD4+ or CD8+ T cells sorted from blood, sampled in a trial of the OX40 agonist ivuxolimab. These TCRs come from an adult with an advanced solid tumor such as melanoma, head and neck, liver or kidney cancer. Each CDR3 is given without its conserved first and last residue.

v_gene	j_gene	CDR3aa
TRBV10-3	TRBJ2-1	AIRGMGYNEQF
TRBV4-1	TRBJ2-5	ASSQGHSETQY
TRBV18	TRBJ2-7	ASSLFRDSPVYEQY
TRBV5-1	TRBJ1-1	ASSLAAGNTEAF
TRBV7-9	TRBJ2-3	ASSPDGLDTQY
TRBV30	TRBJ1-1	AWSDSQRERTEAF
TRBV7-9	TRBJ2-3	ASSVTGGGSDTQY
TRBV7-2	TRBJ1-5	ASSPGQGRSNQPQH
TRBV9	TRBJ1-2	ASSDRQGGYGYT
TRBV5-1	TRBJ2-3	ASTRGGGGTSTDTQY
TRBV6-5	TRBJ1-1	ASSYGTGLNTEAF
TRBV14	TRBJ2-1	ASSHFGVQNNEQF
TRBV7-2	TRBJ1-3	ASSLAGVGNTIY
TRBV7-6	TRBJ1-4	ASSLEGQGLEKLF
TRBV5-8	TRBJ1-4	ASSSKSGREKLF
TRBV6-6	TRBJ1-1	ASRDRNTEAF
TRBV30	TRBJ1-3	AWSPSPDACGTGSGNTIY
TRBV11-3	TRBJ2-1	ASSLGATYNEQF
TRBV27	TRBJ1-6	ASYLSRNSPLH
TRBV27	TRBJ2-2	ASSLNRGGGELF
TRBV7-7	TRBJ1-5	ASSFDRGSPQH
TRBV6-6	TRBJ2-7	ASSYPQRVGSQQY
TRBV4-1	TRBJ2-2	ASSQGEVGNTGELF
TRBV7-3	TRBJ2-2	ASSYFQGTGELF
TRBV19	TRBJ1-2	ASSRGQDREQT
TRBV25-1	TRBJ2-5	ASSALKRTRQETQY
TRBV5-1	TRBJ2-1	ASSLIAGVSYNEQF
TRBV5-8	TRBJ2-5	ATSSMYQETQY
TRBV6-6	TRBJ2-7	ASRRGQSYEQY
TRBV5-1	TRBJ1-6	ASSEGQGPRSPLH
TRBV11-2	TRBJ1-4	ASSLGTAEKLF
TRBV27	TRBJ1-1	ASSLSGQGKAF
TRBV19	TRBJ2-5	ASSPGRSLETQY
TRBV1	TRBJ2-1	TSSHAPRTGGYNEQF
TRBV11-2	TRBJ2-1	ASSPVLGGGSEQF
TRBV9	TRBJ2-5	ASSVEDRGGETQY
TRBV7-9	TRBJ2-3	ASSLTDGSSTDTQY
TRBV4-3	TRBJ1-5	ASSLGTGRQPQH
TRBV18	TRBJ2-7	ASSPRSDAIYEQY
TRBV5-4	TRBJ2-5	ASSTQGRQETQY